This entry lists 15 T cell receptor beta chains sequenced from one sample in a study of shared clonotypes between healthy human individuals. Libraries were prepared by immunoSEQ multiplex PCR; TCRdb keeps only in-frame clonotypes and omits some of them. The sample records 2 million to 2.5 million clones, approximately 94% being singletons. Sequenced material: naive CD4+ T cells sorted from blood. Subset indicated: CD45RA+ positively selected. These TCRs come from a man aged 18 to 29 in good health.

This clone was counted a single time. The chain uses TRBV30 and TRBJ2-2; D perhaps matches TRBD1 (5 bases). Germline-derived CDR1 and CDR2 are GTSNPN and SVGIG (reference sequence). CDR3 length equals 13 residues. Trimming removed 2 bases from V and 9 bases from J, with 13 bases in between. CDR3 sequence reads: CAWSPPGIRELFF. The CDR3 DNA reads as TGTGCCTGGAGTCCTCCAGGGATCCGGGAGCTGTTTTTT. Complete variable domain (other parts from reference TRBV30 and TRBJ2-2): SQTIHQWPATLVQPVGSPLSLECTVEGTSNPNLYWYRQAAGRGLQLLFYSVGIGQISSEVPQNLSASRPQDRQFILSSKKLLLSDSGFYLCAWSPPGIRELFFGEGSRLTVL.

The rearrangement links TRBV2 to TRBJ2-5; 8 bases match TRBD1. The length of the CDR3 is 13 residues. After removal of 6 bases from V and 4 bases from J, the junction contained 4 bases not matched to a gene. Germline assignment: CDR1 SNHLY and CDR2 FYNNEI. The CDR3, as DNA: TGTGCCAGCAGCCTGACAGGGGCAGAGACCCAGTACTTC. Its translation is CASSLTGAETQYF.

This clone was observed a single time. The DNA of the CDR3 is TGTGCCAGCAGTTCGGGGAGTTACTATGGCTACACCTTC. This gives the protein CASSSGSYYGYTF. The chain is built from TRBV28 and TRBJ1-2; no clear D. The ends were cut back, 4 bases at V and 3 bases at J, with 9 bases in the middle. The CDR3 extends over 13 amino acids. CDR1 is MDHEN and CDR2 is SYDVKM in the germline V gene.

The table lists this clone with a count of one. This chain joins TRBV6-6 and TRBJ2-7, with 13 nucleotides matching TRBD2. Germline V gives CDR1 MNHNY, CDR2 SVGAGI (reference sequence). This CDR3 is built from 15 residues. After removal of 4 bases from V and 9 bases from J, the junction contained 9 bases not matched to a gene. CDR3 nucleotide sequence: TGTGCCAGCAGTTCCTACACTGGGACTAGCGGGATGCAGTACTTC. This sequence encodes CASSSYTGTSGMQYF.

The chain uses TRBV9 and TRBJ2-7, with TRBD1 matching over 10 bases. The CDR3 spans 14 residues. Germline CDR1 SGDLS, CDR2 YYNGEE. The J segment lost 6 bases and the V segment lost 0 bases, leaving 3 bases of the junction unmatched. CDR3 nucleotide sequence: TGTGCCAGCAGCGTAGGGGACAGGGGAAGCGAGCAGTACTTC. It codes for CASSVGDRGSEQYF. The full variable domain, in which reference TRBV9 and TRBJ2-7 provide the parts outside the CDR3, is DSGVTQTPKHLITATGQRVTLRCSPRSGDLSVYWYQQSLDQGLQFLIQYYNGEERAKGNILERFSAQQFPDLHSELNLSSLELGDSALYFCASSVGDRGSEQYFGPGTRLTVT.

The gene calls are TRBV2 and TRBJ2-7; the match to TRBD1 covers 7 bases. The V and J ends lost 0 bases and 3 bases, in that order; junction bases with no gene match: 8. The CDR3 sequence is 16 residues long. Germline assignment: CDR1 SNHLY and CDR2 FYNNEI. The CDR3 reads CASSEALIGGNYEQYF. The DNA for the CDR3 is TGTGCCAGCAGTGAAGCGCTTATAGGGGGCAACTACGAGCAGTACTTC. The variable domain in full, completed from reference TRBV2 and TRBJ2-7, reads EPEVTQTPSHQVTQMGQEVILRCVPISNHLYFYWYRQILGQKVEFLVSFYNNEISEKSEIFDDQFSVERPDGSNFTLKIRSTKLEDSAMYFCASSEALIGGNYEQYFGPGTRLTVT.

The J gene is TRBJ2-2, the V gene TRBV28, with D perhaps TRBD1 (5 bases). The CDR3 loop spans 13 amino acids. CDR1 is MDHEN and CDR2 is SYDVKM in the germline V gene. Trimming removed 9 bases from V and 0 bases from J, with 8 bases in between. CDR3 protein: CASRGANTGELFF. The CDR3 DNA reads as TGTGCCAGTAGGGGTGCGAACACCGGGGAGCTGTTTTTT.

V and J are TRBV5-1 and TRBJ2-3; 7 nucleotides match TRBD2. Germline V gene sequence: CDR1 SGHRS, CDR2 YFSETQ. This CDR3 spans 16 amino acids. With V trimmed by 0 bases and J by 2 bases, 6 bases remained unmatched. CDR3 sequence reads: CASSLVVGGSTDTQYF. The CDR3 DNA follows: TGCGCCAGCAGCTTGGTAGTGGGAGGGTCCACAGATACGCAGTATTTT.

The rearrangement links TRBV10-3 to TRBJ1-1; tentatively, D is TRBD1 (5 bases). The V gene lost 4 bases and the J gene lost 1 base, with 16 bases spanning the gap. This CDR3 is built from 16 residues. Germline values: CDR1 ENHRY, CDR2 SYGVKD. The DNA of the CDR3 is TGTGCCATCAGTGGAGGCAGAGAGAGGGGGAACACTGAAGCTTTCTTT. Translated: CAISGGRERGNTEAFF.

The chain combines TRBV5-4 with TRBJ2-7; 11 positions match TRBD1. V shed 4 bases, J shed 6 bases, and the junction held 6 bases outside the gene matches. Germline loops: CDR1 SGHNT, CDR2 YYREEE (reference sequence). The CDR3 runs 14 residues. The CDR3 protein is CASSLTGTGGEQYF. CDR3 in DNA: TGTGCCAGCAGCCTGACCGGGACAGGGGGCGAGCAGTACTTC.

In regard to this clone: The same CDR3 can be traced to other DNA sequences in this sample. This chain uses TRBV29-1 with TRBJ2-7; TRBD1 aligns across 9 bases. The J segment lost 3 bases and the V segment lost 6 bases, leaving 3 bases of the junction unmatched. CDR1 and CDR2 (germline): SQVTM, ANQGSEA. This CDR3 contains 12 residues. The CDR3 here is CSVGTGNYEQYF. The CDR3 bases are TGCAGCGTCGGGACAGGGAACTACGAGCAGTACTTC.

The CDR3 DNA reads as TGCGCCAGCAGTGACCCCGGGACAGGAATCAGGTACGAGCAGTACTTC. This encodes CASSDPGTGIRYEQYF. The genes are TRBV10-2 and TRBJ2-7, with 8 bases that match TRBD1. Germline V gene data show CDR1 as WSHSY and CDR2 as SAAADI. CDR3 size: 16 residues. The trim removed 3 bases at V and 4 bases at J, leaving 11 bases unmatched.

The V call is TRBV30, the J call TRBJ2-2; D call uncertain. V lost 0 bases and J 6 bases, leaving 11 bases between the germline ends. Per germline, CDR1 GTSNPN and CDR2 SVGIG (reference sequence). CDR3 size: 14 residues. CDR3 protein: CAWSVSRRAGELFF. In nucleotides, the CDR3 is TGTGCCTGGAGTGTCTCCCGACGCGCCGGGGAGCTGTTTTTT.

The chain couples TRBV7-8 to TRBJ2-3, with TRBD1 matching 10 bases. Germline trimming cut 5 bases from V and 0 bases from J; bases unmatched to any gene: 8. Germline CDR1 SGHVS, CDR2 FQNEAQ. The CDR3 contains 17 residues. The CDR3 region is CASSVRGTGESTDTQYF. CDR3 bases: TGTGCCAGCAGCGTTAGAGGGACAGGGGAAAGCACAGATACGCAGTATTTT.

This clone was recorded only once. The V call is TRBV6-5, the J call TRBJ2-7; D call uncertain. This CDR3 has 16 amino acids. Trimming took 0 bases from V and 0 from J, leaving 12 bases between them. Germline V gene lookup returns CDR1 MNHEY and CDR2 SVGAGI. DNA of the CDR3: TGTGCCAGCAGTTACTCTTCAACACGTAGCTCCTACGAGCAGTACTTC. Protein product: CASSYSSTRSSYEQYF.